Below, 3 T cell receptor beta chains from the same sample are listed, as sequenced in a study of PD-1 blockade in mismatch repair-deficient tumors. Data came from immunoSEQ multiplex PCR; TCRdb stores just in-frame clones and leaves some out. The table shows under 95,000 clones, with more than 65% occurring only once. Here the sequenced sample was peripheral blood, taken 12 weeks after starting pembrolizumab. The receptors were gathered from an adult with mismatch repair-deficient cancer.

V gene TRBV27 combines with J gene TRBJ2-7, with D possibly being TRBD2 (5 bases). The V gene lost 3 bases and the J gene lost 9 bases, with 15 bases spanning the gap. This CDR3 spans 13 amino acids. CDR1 and CDR2 (germline): MNHEY, SMNVEV (reference sequence). CDR3 nucleotides: TGTGCCAGCAGTTTGGAGGAGAGGAGCGGGCAGTACTTC. It translates to CASSLEERSGQYF.

This clone was seen more than once but under ten times. The chain links TRBV7-9 to TRBJ1-1; no clear D gene. Trimming took 5 bases from V and 4 from J, leaving 5 bases between them. This CDR3 comprises 11 residues. Germline-derived CDR1 and CDR2 are SEHNR and FQNEAQ (reference sequence). The DNA of the CDR3 is TGTGCCAGCAGCATGGGCACTGAAGCTTTCTTT. Protein: CASSMGTEAFF.

The rearrangement joins TRBV9 to TRBJ2-1; D is undetermined. In germline, CDR1 is SGDLS, CDR2 YYNGEE. V was clipped by 0 bases and J by 8 bases, with 9 bases between them. CDR3 length equals 13 residues. CDR3 in amino acids: CASSVVSGDEQFF. The CDR3 coding sequence is TGTGCCAGCAGCGTAGTCTCTGGGGATGAGCAGTTCTTC. Full variable domain (remainder filled in from reference TRBV9 and TRBJ2-1): DSGVTQTPKHLITATGQRVTLRCSPRSGDLSVYWYQQSLDQGLQFLIQYYNGEERAKGNILERFSAQQFPDLHSELNLSSLELGDSALYFCASSVVSGDEQFFGPGTRLTVL.